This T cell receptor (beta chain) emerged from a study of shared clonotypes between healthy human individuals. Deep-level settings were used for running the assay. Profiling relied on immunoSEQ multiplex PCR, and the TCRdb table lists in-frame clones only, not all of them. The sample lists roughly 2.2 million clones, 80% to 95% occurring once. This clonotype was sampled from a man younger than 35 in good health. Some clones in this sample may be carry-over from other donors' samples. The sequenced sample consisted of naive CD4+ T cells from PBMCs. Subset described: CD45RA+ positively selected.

This chain's CDR3 is CASRLLAGAGDNEQFF. CDR3 sequence (DNA): TGTGCCAGCAGACTATTAGCGGGAGCCGGGGACAATGAGCAGTTCTTC. This chain links TRBV2 with TRBJ2-1, with TRBD2 matching 9 bases. The V segment lost 6 bases and the J segment 5 bases; nucleotides outside the gene matches: 11. Germline lookup yields CDR1 SNHLY and CDR2 FYNNEI. The length of the CDR3 is 16 residues. The full variable domain, in which reference TRBV2 and TRBJ2-1 provide the parts outside the CDR3, is EPEVTQTPSHQVTQMGQEVILRCVPISNHLYFYWYRQILGQKVEFLVSFYNNEISEKSEIFDDQFSVERPDGSNFTLKIRSTKLEDSAMYFCASRLLAGAGDNEQFFGPGTRLTVL.